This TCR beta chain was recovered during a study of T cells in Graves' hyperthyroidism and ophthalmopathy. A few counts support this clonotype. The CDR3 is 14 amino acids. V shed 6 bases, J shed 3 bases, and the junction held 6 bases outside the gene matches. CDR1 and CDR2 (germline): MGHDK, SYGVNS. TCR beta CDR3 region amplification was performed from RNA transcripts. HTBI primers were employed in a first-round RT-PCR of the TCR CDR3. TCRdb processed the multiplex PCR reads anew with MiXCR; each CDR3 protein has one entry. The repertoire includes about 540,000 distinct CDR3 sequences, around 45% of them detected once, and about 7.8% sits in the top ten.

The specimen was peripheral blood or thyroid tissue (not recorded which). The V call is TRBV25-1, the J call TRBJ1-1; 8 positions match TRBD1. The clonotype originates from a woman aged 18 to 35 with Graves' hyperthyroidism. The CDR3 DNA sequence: TGTGCCAGCAGCAAGGACAGGGAGGACACTGAAGCTTTCTTT. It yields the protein CASSKDREDTEAFF.